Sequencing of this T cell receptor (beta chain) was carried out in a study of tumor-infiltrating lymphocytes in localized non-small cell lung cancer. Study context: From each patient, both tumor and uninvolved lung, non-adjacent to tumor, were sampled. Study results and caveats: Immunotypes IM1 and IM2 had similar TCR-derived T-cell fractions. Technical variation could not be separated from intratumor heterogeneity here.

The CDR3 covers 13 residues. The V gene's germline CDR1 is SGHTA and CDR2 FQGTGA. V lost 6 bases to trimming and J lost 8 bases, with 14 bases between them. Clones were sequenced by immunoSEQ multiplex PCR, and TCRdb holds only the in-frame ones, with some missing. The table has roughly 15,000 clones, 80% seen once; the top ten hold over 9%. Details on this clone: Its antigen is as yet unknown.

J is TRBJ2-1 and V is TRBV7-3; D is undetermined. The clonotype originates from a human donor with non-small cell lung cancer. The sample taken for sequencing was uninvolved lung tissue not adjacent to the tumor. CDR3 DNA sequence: TGTGCCAGCAGTCTCGGACCCCTGGATGAGCAGTTCTTC. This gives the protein CASSLGPLDEQFF.